The 5 T cell receptor beta chains below all came from one sample that was sequenced in a study of T cells in Graves' hyperthyroidism and ophthalmopathy. RNA transcripts were the template for amplifying TCR beta CDR3 regions. First-round RT-PCR with HTBI primers amplified the TCR CDR3 region. TCRdb used MiXCR to reprocess the multiplex PCR reads, holding one entry per CDR3 protein. The sample has around 350,000 distinct CDR3 sequences; approximately 25% are singletons. The sequenced material came from blood. Receptors were obtained from a man aged 50 or older with Graves' hyperthyroidism.

This clonotype was detected ten times or more. The chain combines TRBV11-3 with TRBJ2-7, with 9 nucleotides matching TRBD1. CDR1 is SGHNT and CDR2 is YENEEA in the germline V gene. The length of the CDR3 is 16 residues. V lost 5 bases and J lost 4; bases outside the gene matches: 12. Here the CDR3 DNA reads TGTGCCAGCAGCCTTAACCGGGACAGGGTGAGATACGAGCAGTACTTC. Encoded protein: CASSLNRDRVRYEQYF.

V and J are TRBV3-1 and TRBJ2-5, with 7 bases fitting TRBD1. CDR1 LGHDT and CDR2 YNNKEL come from the germline V gene (reference sequence). V was clipped by 1 base and J by 6 bases; unmatched bases: 5. CDR3 length: 14 amino acids. The CDR3 is CASSQGQGTKTQYF. In nucleotides, the CDR3 is TGTGCCAGCAGCCAAGGACAGGGTACGAAGACCCAGTACTTC.

In this sample, this clonotype turned up a few times. The rearrangement uses TRBV2 and TRBJ1-5; 7 bases fit TRBD1. Losses at the gene ends were 7 bases for V and 1 base for J; bases not matched to a gene: 13. Germline assignment: CDR1 SNHLY and CDR2 FYNNEI. CDR3 size: 17 residues. As DNA, the CDR3 is TGTGCCAGCACCCTTGCAAGTGGACAGGCAAGCAATCAGCCCCAGCATTTT. Amino acid sequence: CASTLASGQASNQPQHF.

The table lists this clonotype with many counts. This rearrangement joins TRBV12-3 or TRBV12-4 to TRBJ1-2; possible D gene TRBD1, 6 bases. V shed 5 bases and J shed 3 bases, with 10 bases lying between them. The CDR3 runs 13 residues. CDR3 DNA: TGTGCCAGCAGTGACAGGTCCGACTATGGCTACACCTTC. Residues: CASSDRSDYGYTF.

The chain combines TRBV5-1 with TRBJ2-2; D is ambiguous. Trimming left V 3 bases short and J 0 bases short, with 15 bases between. Germline CDR1 and CDR2: SGHRS and YFSETQ. The CDR3 consists of 17 residues. The CDR3 protein is CASSSYGSGTNTGELFF. In nucleotides, the CDR3 is TGCGCCAGCAGCTCGTACGGGTCAGGAACGAACACCGGGGAGCTGTTTTTT.